This T cell receptor (beta chain) emerged from a study of spatial heterogeneity in lung cancer. Study background: Samples were obtained from around 73 donors, all untreated early-stage non-small cell lung cancer patients.

There are a few counts of this clonotype. V lost 3 bases and J lost 0, with 13 bases in between. CDR3 length equals 15 residues. Germline V lookup: CDR1 SQVTM, CDR2 ANQGSEA. TCRdb re-derived calls from the 5' RACE reads in MiXCR, one entry per CDR3 protein. Of tens of thousands of distinct CDR3 sequences detected, 15% to 20% appear once; the ten largest clones hold 20% to 25%. The time point denotes: blood at routine non-recurrence follow-up after resection. The sample consisted of PBMCs, taken at follow-up. The origin of this receptor is a male donor with early-stage non-small cell lung cancer. The J gene is TRBJ2-3, the V gene TRBV29-1, with a weak D call TRBD2 (6 bases). CDR3 nucleotide sequence: TGCAGCGTTGATACCAGCGGGTCTAGCACAGATACGCAGTATTTT. It specifies CSVDTSGSSTDTQYF.